A single sample gave rise to the 4 T cell receptor beta chains below, sequenced in a study of molecular identifiers for immune sequencing clone quantification. TCRdb re-called the PCR reads through MiXCR, storing one row per CDR3 protein. The sample has more than 60,000 distinct CDR3 sequences, less than 20% seen once; the top ten hold 1.5%. Material for sequencing was naive CD8+ T cells from blood, with Jurkat cell RNA spiked in. The subset: FACS-sorted CD8+CD4-CCR7+CD45RA+ naive T cells. All receptors come from a human donor in good health. Some libraries in this study had Jurkat cell RNA spiked in.

V usage is TRBV3-1 and J usage is TRBJ2-1; 14 bases map to TRBD2. V was clipped by 5 bases and J by 8 bases; unmatched bases: 14. CDR1 and CDR2 (germline): LGHDT, YNNKEL (reference sequence). This CDR3 contains 18 residues. CDR3 in DNA: TGTGCCAGCAGCGCCAGAGCCACCGGGACTAGCGGGAGCTATGAGCAGTTCTTC. Its protein is CASSARATGTSGSYEQFF.

This clonotype was found a few times. The chain links TRBV9 to TRBJ2-5; D possibly corresponds to TRBD1 (6 bases). Germline V gene sequence: CDR1 SGDLS, CDR2 YYNGEE. This CDR3 has 14 residues. The germline V and J ends were trimmed by 0 bases and 3 bases, with 9 bases remaining between them. DNA for the CDR3: TGTGCCAGCAGCGTAGAGGACAGTGAAGAGACCCAGTACTTC. Translated: CASSVEDSEETQYF.

In this sample, this clonotype turned up a few times. The genes are TRBV20-1 and TRBJ2-7; 9 nucleotides align to TRBD2. The CDR3 is made up of 13 amino acids. In germline, CDR1 is DFQATT, CDR2 SNEGSKA (reference sequence). The trim removed 4 bases at V and 3 bases at J, leaving 4 bases unmatched. DNA of the CDR3: TGCAGTGCTACTAGCGGGGATTACTACGAGCAGTACTTC. It yields the protein CSATSGDYYEQYF.

This clonotype was observed a few times. A junction end diverges from the germline sequence, so it may reflect a read error. This chain connects TRBV2 to TRBJ1-1; the match to TRBD1 covers 8 bases. Germline V gene data show CDR1 as SNHLY and CDR2 as FYNNEI. The CDR3 length is 15 residues. The DNA of the CDR3 is TGTGCCAGCAGCGCTCCTGATGACAGGGGCGCTGAAGCTCTCTTT. The encoded protein is CASSAPDDRGAEALF. Based on the CDR3 plus reference TRBV2 and TRBJ1-1, the full variable domain is EPEVTQTPSHQVTQMGQEVILRCVPISNHLYFYWYRQILGQKVEFLVSFYNNEISEKSEIFDDQFSVERPDGSNFTLKIRSTKLEDSAMYFCASSAPDDRGAEALFGQGTRLTVV.